What follows is one TCR beta chain and its context. Its recognized antigen is unknown. The record has no base qualities; no much larger clone is one base away. For this chain, trimming is 6 bases at the V end and 0 bases at the J end, and the number of junction bases without a gene match is 10. CDR1 and CDR2 were assigned from the germline V gene (reference sequence) as LNHDA and SQIVND. The CDR3, cysteine through phenylalanine, is 16 amino acids long. Only CDR3 DNA is held: 48 bases, read in frame from base 1. Enrolling through a virtual design, the prospective study's participants ranged in age from roughly 18 to 95 years and lived across 24 United States geographic areas. In the prospective study, cohorts were assigned on the basis of participant-reported clinical history obtained from a screening survey and a study questionnaire. Exposed participants were defined as having been in contact with someone with a PCR-confirmed or clinician-diagnosed COVID-19 case within 2 weeks of study entry. Mobile phlebotomists in the prospective study collected whole blood, serum and a nasopharyngeal or oropharyngeal swab from every participant. Prospective study participants could optionally give additional blood draws and questionnaires over a roughly two-month period. Before DNA extraction, blood samples from the prospective study were shipped at room temperature or frozen.

This entry is derived from a study of blood T cell repertoires in COVID-19 (dated by TCRdb to 2020 to 2022). For the wider study: The collaborator samples originated in the United States, Italy and Spain and spanned the acute and convalescent phases of COVID-19. The material from the prospective study consisted of cDNA or gDNA derived from T cells, B-cell-depleted T cells, or PBMCs. The dataset comprised deeply sampled blood TCRbeta repertoires from subjects exposed to, actively infected with, or recovered from COVID-19. The repertoires were made available in a free public database intended to serve as a resource for research on the immune response to SARS-CoV-2. The samples were drawn from two sources: the first 160 participants of the ongoing ImmuneRACE study, and some 1,300 subjects contributed by 6 global collaborators. A de-identified subject ID, COVID-19 status, age in years and sex were almost always included in the sample metadata. HLA class I and class II types, where available, came from metadata supplied by the sample provider rather than from assay-based typing. Results the study describes overall, beyond this receptor: The amount of clinical and demographic metadata varied by source and participant and was provided uncurated.

The immunoSEQ Assay, a bias-controlled multiplex PCR, was used to amplify TCRbeta CDR3 regions from genomic DNA. Regarding the original processing steps: The number of nucleated cells in each sample was estimated from the amplification of reference gene primers within the assay. To quantify the absolute abundance of each unique TCRbeta CDR3 rearrangement, sequence reads were collapsed and filtered. Productive Simpson clonality was computed per sample as the square root of Simpson's diversity index over productive rearrangements. This is the immuneACCESS table as TCRdb keeps it, with only in-frame sequences that have V and J called. A part of the clones is gone; compared with another copy, unresolved V genes explain less than half, and the rest is unexplained. D and trimming were read from the DNA, whereas the V and J calls and clone size are those reported in that table. The sample table shows approximately 150,000 clones, and roughly 88% are seen once. Approximately 5.1% of the sample is held by the ten biggest clonotypes.

The sample comprised PBMCs or T cells enriched from blood (not recorded which). The clonotype comes from a man aged 65-85 years who had been exposed to COVID-19. The rearranged chain carries TRBV19 and TRBJ1-1, and 7 junctional nucleotides match TRBD1. The nucleotide sequence is TGTGCCAGTAGCCGGCCGGGACAGACCATGAACACTGAAGCTTTCTTT. It translates as CASSRPGQTMNTEAFF. Reference TRBV19 and TRBJ1-1 proteins supply the regions before and after the CDR3; the full variable domain is: DGGITQSPKYLFRKEGQNVTLSCEQNLNHDAMYWYRQDPGQGLRLIYYSQIVNDFQKGDIAEGYSVSREKKESFPLTVTSAQKNPTAFYLCASSRPGQTMNTEAFFGQGTRLTVV.